A selection of T cell receptor beta chains follows, all from one sample in a study of CD8+ T cells in alopecia areata. TCRdb's table, derived via immunoSEQ multiplex PCR, lists solely in-frame clones and lacks some. The sample records approximately 150,000 clones, 62% being singletons. Sequenced material: CD8+ T cells sorted from blood. Receptors originate from a human donor in good health. CDR3s include the opening cysteine and the closing phenylalanine or tryptophan. D genes are given only for firm matches. Only some rows state a clone size, as once, few, many or a class for expanded clones.

length	size	V	J	D	DNA	CDR3
12	few	TRBV11-2	TRBJ1-1	TRBD1	TGTGCCAGCAGCCCGACAGGGTCTGAAGCTTTCTTT	CASSPTGSEAFF
14	-	TRBV4-1	TRBJ1-1	-	TGCGCCAGCAGCCAAGTCCCCCGGGGTAGTGAAGCTTTCTTT	CASSQVPRGSEAFF
14	few	TRBV6-5	TRBJ1-1	TRBD1	TGTGCCAGCAGTTGGGACAGGGTGGCCACTGAAGCTTTCTTT	CASSWDRVATEAFF
12	-	TRBV29-1	TRBJ1-2	-	TGCAGCGTTGAGTACAGGAACTATGGCTACACCTTC	CSVEYRNYGYTF
12	-	TRBV7-9	TRBJ2-1	TRBD2	TGTGCCAGCAGGTATACTAGCGATGAGCAGTTCTTC	CASRYTSDEQFF
17	few	TRBV4-1	TRBJ2-7	TRBD2	TGCGCCAGCAGCCAAGATCCGGGGGGAACTGGGGATTACGAGCAGTACTTC	CASSQDPGGTGDYEQYF
16	-	TRBV18	TRBJ2-1	-	TGTGCCAGCTCACCGGGACGGACCCACTCCTACAATGAGCAGTTCTTC	CASSPGRTHSYNEQFF
17	-	TRBV9	TRBJ1-2	-	TGTGCCAGCAGCGGATACGGGACTGCGGCGACTAACTATGGCTACACCTTC	CASSGYGTAATNYGYTF
14	few	TRBV27	TRBJ2-7	-	TGTGCCAGACGGTCCATAGGGCGTGATAGCGAGCAGTACTTC	CARRSIGRDSEQYF
11	few	TRBV29-1	TRBJ2-7	TRBD1	TGCAGCGTCCTGACAGGGAACGAGCAGTACTTC	CSVLTGNEQYF
15	few	TRBV2	TRBJ2-4	TRBD2	TGTGCCAGCAGCGCCCCGATCGGGACTAGCGGGATAACGTACTTC	CASSAPIGTSGITYF
15	few	TRBV27	TRBJ2-2	TRBD2	TGTGCCAGCAGTTTAACTAGCGGGATAACGGGGGAGCTGTTTTTT	CASSLTSGITGELFF
14	-	TRBV7-9	TRBJ2-7	-	TGTGCCAGCAGCCACGATGGACAGACCTACGAGCAGTACTTC	CASSHDGQTYEQYF
14	few	TRBV28	TRBJ2-2	-	TGTGCCAGCAGTCCCCGACTTAACACCGGGGAGCTGTTTTTT	CASSPRLNTGELFF
15	-	TRBV4-1	TRBJ2-2	TRBD2	TGCGCCAGCAGCCAAGTCGCGGGAGGAATCGGGGAGCTGTTTTTT	CASSQVAGGIGELFF
14	-	TRBV27	TRBJ2-1	-	TGTGCCAGCTACGGTCCGAGCTCCTACAATGAGCAGTTCTTC	CASYGPSSYNEQFF
13	-	TRBV2	TRBJ2-1	-	TGTGCCAGCAGTGAACAGGGTTACAATGAGCAGTTCTTC	CASSEQGYNEQFF
13	-	TRBV5-1	TRBJ2-7	-	TGCGCCAGCAGCTTGGCGGGGAATTACGAGCAGTACTTC	CASSLAGNYEQYF
14	-	TRBV19	TRBJ2-7	TRBD1	TGTGCCAGTAGTATGACAGGGGGGATCTACGAGCAGTACTTC	CASSMTGGIYEQYF
13	few	TRBV27	TRBJ1-5	-	TGTGCCAGCAGTTTATCTCCAGATCAGCCCCAGCATTTT	CASSLSPDQPQHF